This TCR beta chain originates from a study of blood T cell repertoires in COVID-19. Study information: Samples came from the United States, Italy and Spain, spanning acute and convalescent COVID-19. T cells, B-cell-depleted T cells, or PBMCs supplied cDNA or gDNA.

In the original workflow: Amplification from reference gene primers served as the basis for estimated nucleated cell counts. The protocol was immunoSEQ multiplex PCR, while the TCRdb copy is restricted to in-frame clones and leaves out a portion. V, J and clone size derive from that table, while D and trimming were established from the DNA sequence. The sample holds tens of thousands of clones; roughly nine tenths are singletons and the top ten take about 2.5%. The CDR3 is 14 amino acids. V lost 8 bases, J lost 3 bases, and 16 bases lay in between. CDR1 MNHEY and CDR2 SVGAGI come from the germline V gene.

The chain uses TRBV6-5 and TRBJ2-5; D not certain. The sequenced material came from peripheral blood. The receptor was isolated from a man aged 50 to 59 with acute or convalescent COVID-19. The CDR3 DNA is TGTGCCAGCTTGTCCAGCGAACCAAAAGAGACCCAGTACTTC. Translating it yields CASLSSEPKETQYF.